This T cell receptor beta chain was retrieved from a study of blood T cell repertoires in COVID-19. Study at large: Sources were T cells, B-cell-depleted T cells, or PBMCs; the material itself was cDNA or gDNA.

V was clipped by 4 bases and J by 0 bases; unmatched bases: 5. Looked up from germline, CDR1 is SGHRS and CDR2 is YFSETQ. CDR3 length equals 16 residues. Per the original methods: Reference gene primers were amplified, and this amplification served to estimate nucleated cell counts. Sequencing was performed with immunoSEQ multiplex PCR; in TCRdb, only in-frame clones are kept and a portion is missing. From that table come the V and J calls and clone size; the DNA was used to work out D and trimming. The sample includes 30,000 to 40,000 clones, 65% to 90% of them seen just once. Source material: peripheral blood. The chain couples TRBV5-1 to TRBJ1-3; 9 bases map to TRBD1. The source of this sequence is a woman of 80 years or more with active or convalescent COVID-19. CDR3 region: CASSTGTGSSGNTIYF. CDR3 bases: TGCGCCAGCAGCACCGGGACAGGGAGCTCTGGAAACACCATATATTTT.